This TCR beta chain was recorded in a study of blood T cell repertoires in COVID-19. About the study: The cDNA or gDNA used as material had been derived from T cells, B-cell-depleted T cells, or PBMCs.

This CDR3 has 14 amino acids. Trimming removed 5 bases from V and 5 bases from J; junction bases left unmatched: 8. CDR1 and CDR2 from the germline V gene are SEHNR and FQNEAQ (reference sequence). Using immunoSEQ multiplex PCR, the repertoire was profiled, and TCRdb retains in-frame clones only, with some absent. This sample has about 150,000 clones, with roughly 84% found just once. This chain uses TRBV7-9 with TRBJ2-5; 7 bases match TRBD1. Specimen: peripheral blood. This sequence originates from a human donor in a cohort sampled during active COVID-19. CDR3 loop: CASSRGQLGETQYF. CDR3 DNA: TGTGCCAGCAGCCGGGGACAGTTGGGGGAGACCCAGTACTTC.